This T cell receptor beta chain appears in the sequencing data of a study of CD8 T cells in Susac syndrome. Trimming took off 5 bases at V and 3 bases at J, with 14 bases between the two ends. Per the germline V gene, CDR1 is MDHEN and CDR2 is SYDVKM. The CDR3 consists of 15 residues. This clonotype was counted once. Its antigen remains unknown. Reverse transcription used roughly 0.5 to 1 ug RNA and random hexamers. TCRdb analysed the immunoSEQ multiplex PCR reads with MiXCR anew, one entry per CDR3 protein. The profile shows 250,000 to 300,000 distinct CDR3 sequences, roughly 85% of them singletons. Sequencing of TCR beta, carried out with a high-throughput approach, was applied to CD8+ and CD4+ T cells from the blood. The multiple sclerosis control cohort comprised treatment-naive individuals presenting with stable or active relapsing-remitting disease. TEMRA cells were FACS-enriched, with CD8+ and CD4+ T cells isolated negatively.

The study, taken as a whole, reports: The study recognized that its TCR sequencing and HLA analysis covered a relatively small number of individuals.

Material for sequencing was CD8+ T cells from PBMCs. The rearrangement uses TRBV28 and TRBJ1-5, with D tentatively TRBD1 (6 bases). The receptor was isolated from a human donor with multiple sclerosis. In DNA, the CDR3 is TGTGCCAGCAGTCTCTGGGGGCAGGACAATCAGCCCCAGCATTTT. Translated: CASSLWGQDNQPQHF.